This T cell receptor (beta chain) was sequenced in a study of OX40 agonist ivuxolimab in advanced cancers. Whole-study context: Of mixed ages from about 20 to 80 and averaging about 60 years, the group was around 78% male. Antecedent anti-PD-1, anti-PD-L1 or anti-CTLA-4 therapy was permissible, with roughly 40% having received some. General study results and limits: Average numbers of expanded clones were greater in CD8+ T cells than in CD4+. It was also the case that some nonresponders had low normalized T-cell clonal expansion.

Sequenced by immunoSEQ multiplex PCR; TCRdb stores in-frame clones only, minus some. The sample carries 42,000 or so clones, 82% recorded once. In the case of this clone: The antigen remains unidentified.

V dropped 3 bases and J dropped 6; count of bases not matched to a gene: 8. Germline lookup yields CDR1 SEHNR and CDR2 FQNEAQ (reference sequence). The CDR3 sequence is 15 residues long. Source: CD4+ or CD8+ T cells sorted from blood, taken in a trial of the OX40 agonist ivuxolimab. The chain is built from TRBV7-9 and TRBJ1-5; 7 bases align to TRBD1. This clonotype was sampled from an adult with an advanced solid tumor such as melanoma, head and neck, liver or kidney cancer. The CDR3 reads CASSFGGTVGQPQHF. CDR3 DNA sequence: TGTGCCAGCAGCTTTGGAGGGACAGTCGGTCAGCCCCAGCATTTT.